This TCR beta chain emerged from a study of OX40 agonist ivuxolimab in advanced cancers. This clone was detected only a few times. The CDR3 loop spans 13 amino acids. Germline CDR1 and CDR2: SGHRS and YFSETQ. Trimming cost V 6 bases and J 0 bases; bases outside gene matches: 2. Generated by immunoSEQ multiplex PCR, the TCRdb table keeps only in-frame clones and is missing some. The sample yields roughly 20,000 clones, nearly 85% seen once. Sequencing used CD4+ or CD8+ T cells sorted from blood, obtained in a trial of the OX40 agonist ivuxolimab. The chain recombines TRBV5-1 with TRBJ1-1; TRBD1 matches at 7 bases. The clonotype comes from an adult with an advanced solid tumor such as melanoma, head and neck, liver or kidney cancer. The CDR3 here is CASKGGMNTEAFF. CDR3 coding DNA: TGCGCCAGCAAAGGGGGCATGAACACTGAAGCTTTCTTT.